The 5 T cell receptor beta chains presented below share a single source sample, sequenced in a study of circulating CD8 cells and anti-PD-1 response in melanoma. TCR libraries were prepared from approximately 15 ng of total RNA with the QIAseq Immune Repertoire TCR panel. TCRdb reanalysed the reads using MiXCR and keeps one entry per CDR3 protein. The sample lists about a thousand distinct CDR3 sequences, 4% to 5.5% occurring once. Four subsets defined by PD-1 and/or TIGIT were sorted from live CD3+CD8+TCRalphabeta+ cells. This specimen was CD8+ T cells from PBMCs, taken at baseline or after one month of anti-PD-1 therapy (not recorded which). The receptors derive from a human donor with melanoma.

This clonotype rates as large (0.1 to 1%). J is TRBJ2-1 and V is TRBV27; 7 bases align to TRBD1. The germline V gene has CDR1 MNHEY and CDR2 SMNVEV (reference sequence). Trimming took 7 bases from V and 2 from J; bases not matched to a gene: 11. CDR3 length: 16 amino acids. The CDR3 spells CASMTIGQVTYNEQFF. In DNA, the CDR3 is TGTGCCAGCATGACCATTGGACAGGTAACCTACAATGAGCAGTTCTTC.

Judged by abundance, this clonotype is medium-sized (0.01 to 0.1%). The V and J genes are TRBV7-9 and TRBJ2-7; TRBD2 might be the D (6 bases). Trimming left V 0 bases short and J 5 bases short, with 11 bases between. This CDR3 has 14 amino acids. In germline, CDR1 is SEHNR, CDR2 FQNEAQ (reference sequence). The CDR3 DNA sequence: TGTGCCAGCAGCTTAGCCGGGAGTCCCCACGAGCAGTACTTC. It yields the protein CASSLAGSPHEQYF.

By share, this clonotype counts as large. The rearrangement uses TRBV29-1 and TRBJ2-2; D is possibly TRBD1 (5 bases). The CDR3 has 15 residues. Per the germline V gene, CDR1 is SQVTM and CDR2 is ANQGSEA. The ends were cut back, 3 bases at V and 4 bases at J, with 15 bases in the middle. CDR3 in DNA: TGCAGCGTTGAGTCAGGGATGAGTGGCACCGGGGAGCTGTTTTTT. Translation gives CSVESGMSGTGELFF.

With respect to this clonotype: The CDR3 end shows no conserved phenylalanine or tryptophan, and so a read error is likely. The rearrangement links TRBV27 to TRBJ2-3; 7 bases fit TRBD1. The CDR3 has 15 amino acids. The germline V gene has CDR1 MNHEY and CDR2 SMNVEV (reference sequence). CDR3 nucleotide sequence: TGTGCCTGCAGTCCCTGGACAGGAAGCACAGATACGCAGTATCTT. Translating gives CACSPWTGSTDTQYL.

By its share, this clonotype is medium-sized (0.01 to 0.1%). The chain combines TRBV2 with TRBJ2-5; D remains ambiguous. Per germline, CDR1 SNHLY and CDR2 FYNNEI. The V gene lost 3 bases and the J gene lost 1 base, with 18 bases spanning the gap. This CDR3 comprises 17 residues. The CDR3 loop reads CASSDGRVDGFQETQYF. The DNA of the CDR3 is TGTGCCAGCAGTGATGGTCGGGTAGACGGGTTCCAAGAGACCCAGTACTTC. Supplemented by reference TRBV2 and TRBJ2-5, the full variable domain reads EPEVTQTPSHQVTQMGQEVILRCVPISNHLYFYWYRQILGQKVEFLVSFYNNEISEKSEIFDDQFSVERPDGSNFTLKIRSTKLEDSAMYFCASSDGRVDGFQETQYFGPGTRLLVL.